What follows are 9 T cell receptor beta chains derived from one specimen sequenced in a study of blood T cell repertoires in COVID-19. The protocol was immunoSEQ multiplex PCR, while the TCRdb copy is restricted to in-frame clones and leaves out a portion. Here the sample spans about 380,000 clones, 81% being singletons. Specimen: peripheral blood. The receptor set was obtained from a human donor with acute or convalescent COVID-19. The donor label of this sample is uncertain.

V gene TRBV20-1 combines with J gene TRBJ2-7; TRBD2 matches 11 bases. The CDR3 runs to 14 residues. Trimming cost V 6 bases and J 6 bases; bases outside gene matches: 10. The germline V gene encodes CDR1 DFQATT and CDR2 SNEGSKA (reference sequence). As DNA, the CDR3 is TGCAGTGCCAGTAGAACTAGCGGGAGACGCGAGCAGTACTTC. Translated: CSASRTSGRREQYF.

The CDR3 here is CASSYSTDNKNTEAFF. The CDR3 nucleotides are TGTGCCAGCAGTTACTCGACAGACAATAAGAACACTGAAGCTTTCTTT. The V call is TRBV6-5, the J call TRBJ1-1, with D tentatively TRBD1 (5 bases). This CDR3 is 16 amino acids long. Germline assignment: CDR1 MNHEY and CDR2 SVGAGI. V gave up 0 bases and J gave up 1 base, with 12 bases separating them.

The CDR3: CASRVGGANTGELFF. Here the CDR3 DNA reads TGTGCCAGCCGCGTTGGGGGGGCCAACACCGGGGAGCTGTTTTTT. The chain joins TRBV28 to TRBJ2-2, with D possibly being TRBD2 (7 bases). CDR1 and CDR2 from the germline V gene are MDHEN and SYDVKM. The CDR3 extends over 15 amino acids. Trimming cost V 8 bases and J 2 bases, with 15 bases left between them.

The CDR3 sequence is CASSLYFVTGTSEQFF. In nucleotides, the CDR3 is TGCGCCAGCAGCTTGTATTTCGTGACAGGTACTAGTGAGCAGTTCTTC. The chain employs TRBV5-1 and TRBJ2-1, with D tentatively TRBD1 (6 bases). The CDR3 sequence is 16 residues long. Per the germline V gene, CDR1 is SGHRS and CDR2 is YFSETQ. Between the trimmed V and J ends, which lost 1 base and 9 bases, there was a span of 20 bases.

In its sample, this clone was seen a few times. The J gene is TRBJ1-2, the V gene TRBV18, with D maybe TRBD1 (6 bases). Trimming shortened V by 6 bases and J by 4 bases, and 6 bases separated the two germline ends. The length of the CDR3 is 11 residues. Germline V gene sequence: CDR1 KGHSH, CDR2 LQKENI. The CDR3 region has the DNA TGTGCCAGCTCGGACAGCTATGGCTACACCTTC. Protein product: CASSDSYGYTF.

The chain carries TRBV18 and TRBJ1-4; no clear D. This CDR3 comprises 13 residues. Trimming took off 1 base at V and 5 bases at J, with 5 bases between the two ends. Per germline, CDR1 KGHSH and CDR2 LQKENI. The CDR3 coding sequence is TGTGCCAGCTCACCACGGGCGAATGAAAAACTGTTTTTT. Protein: CASSPRANEKLFF.

This clone occurred many times. Other nucleotide sequences in the sample specify the same CDR3. The CDR3 loop is CSVRGQGNTIYF. The CDR3 coding sequence is TGCAGCGTTAGGGGGCAAGGAAACACCATATATTTT. This chain joins TRBV29-1 and TRBJ1-3; the match to TRBD1 covers 7 bases. The CDR3 runs to 12 residues. After removal of 5 bases from V and 4 bases from J, the junction contained 2 bases not matched to a gene. CDR1 is SQVTM, CDR2 ANQGSEA, per germline.

This chain links TRBV14 with TRBJ1-2; D is ambiguous. The CDR3 length is 13 residues. V lost 0 bases and J 7 bases, leaving 9 bases between the germline ends. CDR1 SGHDN and CDR2 FVKESK come from the germline V gene. The CDR3 nucleotides read TGTGCCAGCAGCCAAGATCGATGGGCTGGCTACACCTTC. This sequence encodes CASSQDRWAGYTF.

This chain uses TRBV9 with TRBJ2-7; TRBD1 matches 7 bases. The CDR3 extends over 13 amino acids. Germline CDR1 is SGDLS and CDR2 is YYNGEE. The J segment lost 5 bases and the V segment lost 2 bases, leaving 4 bases of the junction unmatched. CDR3 loop: CASSVTTGNEQYF. CDR3 in DNA: TGTGCCAGCAGCGTGACGACAGGGAACGAGCAGTACTTC.